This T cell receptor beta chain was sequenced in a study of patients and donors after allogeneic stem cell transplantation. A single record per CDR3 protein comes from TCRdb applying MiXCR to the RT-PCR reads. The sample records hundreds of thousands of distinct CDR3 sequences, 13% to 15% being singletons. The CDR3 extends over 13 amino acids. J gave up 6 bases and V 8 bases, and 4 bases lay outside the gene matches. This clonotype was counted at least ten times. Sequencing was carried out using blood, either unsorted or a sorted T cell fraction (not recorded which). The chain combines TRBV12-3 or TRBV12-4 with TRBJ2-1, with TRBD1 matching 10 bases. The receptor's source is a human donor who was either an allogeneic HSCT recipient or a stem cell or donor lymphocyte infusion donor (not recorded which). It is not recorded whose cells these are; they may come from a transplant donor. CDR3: CASQWTGGNEQFF. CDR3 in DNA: TGTGCCAGCCAGTGGACAGGGGGCAATGAGCAGTTCTTC.